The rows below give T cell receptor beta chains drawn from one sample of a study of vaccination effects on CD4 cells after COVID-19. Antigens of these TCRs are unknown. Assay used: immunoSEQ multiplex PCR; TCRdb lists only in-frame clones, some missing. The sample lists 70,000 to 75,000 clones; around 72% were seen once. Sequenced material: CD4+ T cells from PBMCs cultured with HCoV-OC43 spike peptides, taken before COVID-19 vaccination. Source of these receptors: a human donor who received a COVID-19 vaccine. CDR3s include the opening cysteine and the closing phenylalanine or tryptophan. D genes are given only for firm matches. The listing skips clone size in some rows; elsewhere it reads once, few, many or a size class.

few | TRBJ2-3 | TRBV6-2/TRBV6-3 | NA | TGTGCCAGCAGTTATTATCCGTACACAGATACGCAGTATTTT | CASSYYPYTDTQYF
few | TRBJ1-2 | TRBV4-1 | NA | TGCGCCAGCAGCCAAAGGGGGGAACGAGGCTACACCTTC | CASSQRGERGYTF
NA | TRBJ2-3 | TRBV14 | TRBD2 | TGTGCCAGCAGCCAAGGCTTGGGACGGGGGGATCGTAGAGATACGCAGTATTTT | CASSQGLGRGDRRDTQYF
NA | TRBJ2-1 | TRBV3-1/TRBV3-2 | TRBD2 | TGTGCCAGCAGCCATCAGCGGGGTAACAATGAGCAGTTCTTC | CASSHQRGNNEQFF
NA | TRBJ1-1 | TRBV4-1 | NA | TGCGCCAGCAGCCAAAGGACAGTCTACACTGAAGCTTTCTTT | CASSQRTVYTEAFF
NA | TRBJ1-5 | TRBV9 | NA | TGTGCCAGCAGCGCTACAGATAGCAATCAGCCCCAGCATTTT | CASSATDSNQPQHF
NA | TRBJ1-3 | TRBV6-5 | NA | TGTGCCAGCAGTTACTCATCAGCAAGCTCTGGAAACACCATATATTTT | CASSYSSASSGNTIYF
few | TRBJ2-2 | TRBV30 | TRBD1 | TGTGCCTGGAGTCCTACTCGGACAGGGAACACCGGGGAGCTGTTTTTT | CAWSPTRTGNTGELFF
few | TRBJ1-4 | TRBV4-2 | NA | TGTGCCAGCAGCCAAGCGAGTACACCAACTAATGAAAAACTGTTTTTT | CASSQASTPTNEKLFF
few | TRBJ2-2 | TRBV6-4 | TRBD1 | TGTGCCTCCAAGGCGGACAGGAATGCCGGGGAGCTGTTTTTT | CASKADRNAGELFF
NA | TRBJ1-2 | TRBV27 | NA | TGTGCCAGCAGTCCCTTTATGACGGTGAACTATGGCTACACCTTC | CASSPFMTVNYGYTF
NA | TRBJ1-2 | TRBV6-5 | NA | TGTGCCAGCAGCCCGGCCGGTGTTAACTATGGCTACACCTTC | CASSPAGVNYGYTF
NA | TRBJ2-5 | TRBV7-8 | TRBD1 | TGTGCCAGCAGCGCACTTACCTCAGGGGGCCGGGAGACCCAGTACTTC | CASSALTSGGRETQYF
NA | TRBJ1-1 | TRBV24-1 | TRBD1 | TGTGCCACCAGACGGACAGGGGAAACTGAAGCTTTCTTT | CATRRTGETEAFF
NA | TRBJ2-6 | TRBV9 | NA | TGTGCCAGCAGCGCCAACCACAGGGTCCCTGGGGCCAACGTCCTGACTTTC | CASSANHRVPGANVLTF
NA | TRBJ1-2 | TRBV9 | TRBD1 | TGTGCCAGCAGCGCACGACAGGGGACGAACTATGGCTACACCTTC | CASSARQGTNYGYTF
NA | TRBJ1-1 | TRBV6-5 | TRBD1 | TGTGCCAGCAGACAGGGGAATTTTATGAACACTGAAGCTTTCTTT | CASRQGNFMNTEAFF
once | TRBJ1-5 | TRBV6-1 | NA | TGTGCCAGCAGTGACGCTCAGGGCTGGCGCAATCAGCCCCAGCATTTT | CASSDAQGWRNQPQHF
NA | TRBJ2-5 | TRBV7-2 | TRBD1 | TGTGCCAGCAGCTGGACCGGGACAGGGATAGGGACCCAGTACTTC | CASSWTGTGIGTQYF
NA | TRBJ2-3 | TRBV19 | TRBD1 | TGTGCCAGTAAAACGACAGGGCGTATGGGTACGCAGTATTTT | CASKTTGRMGTQYF
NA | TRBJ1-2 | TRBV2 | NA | TGTGCCAGCAGTGAACGGGCACAGGTCCTTTTTGCCTTC | CASSERAQVLFAF
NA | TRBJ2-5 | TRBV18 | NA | TGTGCCAGCTCACGACAGGAGCACCAAGAGACCCAGTACTTC | CASSRQEHQETQYF
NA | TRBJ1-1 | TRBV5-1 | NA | TGCGCCAGCAGTCGGATCCCCAGCACTGAAGCTTTCTTT | CASSRIPSTEAFF
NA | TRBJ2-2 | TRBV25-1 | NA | TGTGCCAGCAGTCCCTTTTTAAACAGGGACGGGGGTAACGGGGAGCTGTTTTTT | CASSPFLNRDGGNGELFF
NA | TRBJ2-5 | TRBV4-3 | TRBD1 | TGCGCCAGCAGCCAAAAAGGGGGGGCGGGACAGGGGACCCAGTACTTC | CASSQKGGAGQGTQYF
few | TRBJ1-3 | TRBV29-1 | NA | TGCAGCGTTAAGGGGATGGGTGGAAACACCATATATTTT | CSVKGMGGNTIYF
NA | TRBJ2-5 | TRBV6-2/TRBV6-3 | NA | TGTGCCAGCAGTTCCGGGGGCTCTAAGACCCAGTACTTC | CASSSGGSKTQYF
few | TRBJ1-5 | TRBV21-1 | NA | TGTGCCAGCACCCCCTGGGGAGGGGCACAAGATCAGCCCCAGCATTTT | CASTPWGGAQDQPQHF
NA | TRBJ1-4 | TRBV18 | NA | TGTGCCAGCTTCCGCTCAGGGGACCCGGAGGCAAAACTGTTTTTT | CASFRSGDPEAKLFF
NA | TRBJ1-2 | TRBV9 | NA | TGTGCCAGCTCCCACAGTAACTATGGCTACACCTTC | CASSHSNYGYTF
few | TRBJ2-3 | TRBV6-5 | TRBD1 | TGTGCCAGCAGTAACACCCGGACAGGGGGGGATACGCAGTATTTT | CASSNTRTGGDTQYF
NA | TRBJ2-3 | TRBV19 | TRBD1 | TGTGCCAGTAGTCCGGGACAGCTCACAGATACGCAGTATTTT | CASSPGQLTDTQYF
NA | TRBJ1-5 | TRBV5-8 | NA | TGTGCCAGCAGCTTGTGGTCCTCGGGATATAGCAATCAGCCCCAGCATTTT | CASSLWSSGYSNQPQHF
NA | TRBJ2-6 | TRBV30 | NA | TGTGCCTGGAGTGTAGGCTACAGGACCAGCTCTGGGGCCAACGTCCTGACTTTC | CAWSVGYRTSSGANVLTF
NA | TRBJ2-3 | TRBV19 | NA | TGTGCCAGTAGTATTAAAGTCACAGATACGCAGTATTTT | CASSIKVTDTQYF
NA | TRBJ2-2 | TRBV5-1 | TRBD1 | TGCGCCAGCAGCTCTGACAGGGGGATAGTAAGGGAGCTGTTTTTT | CASSSDRGIVRELFF
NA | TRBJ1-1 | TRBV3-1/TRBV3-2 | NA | TGTGCCAGCAGCCAAGAGGCCCAGACCAGGGGACTCTACACTGAAGCTTTCTTT | CASSQEAQTRGLYTEAFF
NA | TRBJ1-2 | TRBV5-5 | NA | TGTGCCAGCAGCGAGGGGGGGGACTATGGCTACACCTTC | CASSEGGDYGYTF
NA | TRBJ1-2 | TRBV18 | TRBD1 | TGTGCCAGCTCACGGGACAGGGAAGGCTACACCTTC | CASSRDREGYTF
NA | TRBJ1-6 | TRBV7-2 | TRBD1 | TGTGCCAGCAGCCCACAGGGGGCCTATAATTCACCCCTCCACTTT | CASSPQGAYNSPLHF
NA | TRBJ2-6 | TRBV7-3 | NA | TGTGCCAGCAGCTTACTAGTAGCTGGGGCCAACGTCCTGACTTTC | CASSLLVAGANVLTF